Detailed here is one TCR beta chain. This clonotype was found many times. What antigen it recognizes has not been identified. It has no much larger one-base neighbor in the sample; base qualities were not kept. Hyperthyroidism patients were aged 18 to 65 years and newly diagnosed, with disease duration of less than 2 months. Exclusion was applied to patients with uncontrolled infections, other autoimmune diseases, pregnancy or lactation. Diagnoses were based on clinical symptoms, serum thyroxine and TRAb, thyroid ultrasound and orbital computed tomography. Blood from progressor patients was collected at the time of first diagnosis with hyperthyroidism, before any ophthalmopathy symptoms had appeared. PBMCs were isolated from more than 9 ml of fresh peripheral blood by Ficoll-Paque density gradient centrifugation. Progressor patients were first diagnosed with Graves' hyperthyroidism and then developed ophthalmopathy during follow-up. Trizol reagent was used to extract total RNA, and RNA quality was then checked on an Agilent 2100 Bioanalyzer.

This record comes from a study of T cells in Graves' hyperthyroidism and ophthalmopathy (dated by TCRdb to about 2019). About the study as a whole: Peripheral blood samples were taken at the time of initial diagnosis, prior to any treatment. Once sampling was done, hyperthyroidism patients were given methimazole at a starting dose of 30 mg daily, whereas ophthalmopathy patients were given high-dose intravenous methylprednisolone. The roughly 100 discovery patients were divided at random into training and test sets in a 7:3 ratio. Whether ophthalmopathy could be predicted prospectively was tested in an independent validation cohort made up of 18 to 20 hyperthyroidism patients plus 17 patients who later progressed to ophthalmopathy. The paper reports TCR Vbeta CDR3 sequencing of over 120 peripheral blood samples: over 40 ophthalmopathy, approximately 74 hyperthyroidism and some 17 progressor patients. Thyroid tissue and blood T-cell repertoires from six Graves' hyperthyroidism patients were also compared in the study. To identify TCR V-J signatures that set the groups apart, the researchers used a discovery cohort of 95 to 100 patients, made up of approximately 43 with Graves' ophthalmopathy and 55 to 65 with stable Graves' hyperthyroidism. Paper-wide results and their limitations: A 13 V-J signature model separated ophthalmopathy from stable hyperthyroidism, with nearly 90% sensitivity and roughly 82% specificity in cross-validation and 80%/75% in testing. In validation, the model predicted progression to ophthalmopathy a median of roughly 6.2 months before onset, with approximately 70% sensitivity and roughly 72% specificity. Most expanded thyroid clonotypes (frequency above 0.001) were also detected in blood, a finding suggesting that blood repertoires may reflect thyroid immune responses. Sample size was not statistically predetermined, and blinding of investigators to group allocation was not performed.

TCR beta CDR3 regions were amplified from RNA transcripts. For the first round of RT-PCR on the TCR CDR3, the HTBI primer set was used together with the Qiagen OneStep RT-PCR kit. Libraries were constructed in a second round of multiplex PCR, after which size selection and purification were performed. Libraries were sequenced paired-end with 100 bp reads on an Illumina HiSeq2000. The study's own analysis went as follows. SOAPnuke was used to process the raw data, removing reads that contained adapters or uncalled bases, had a mean Phred below 15, or lacked an exact match to the constant primer or identifier. High-quality paired reads were merged with COPE v1.2.5, and unique nucleotide sequences were defined as clonotypes. MiTCR v1.1 was used to align clonotypes to the IMGT TRBV, TRBD and TRBJ reference segments. Only V-J combinations with frequency above 0.0001, covering about 99% of repertoires, were analysed. The TCS score was defined as F50 (clonal expansion) divided by E x V (chaos), with BLOSUM62-based TCRdist calculated between CDR3 peptides within each V-J. Welch's t-statistics and random forest reduced 500 to 650 V-J features to 13, which were used in a naive Bayes classifier (R e1071). TCRdb took the public reads, trimmed them with fastp at Q25, ran MiXCR for clone calling and kept in-frame beta chains. Each CDR3 protein appears once, grouped with its most common genes and DNA. TCRdb, rather than the study authors, made the V and J calls. For this sample there are 300,000 to 450,000 distinct CDR3 sequences; around 14% appear just once. Jointly, the top ten make up roughly 25% of the sample.

The cysteine opens and the phenylalanine closes a CDR3 of 15 amino acids. Just the 45-base CDR3 DNA is kept, in frame starting at base 1. Taken from the germline V gene (reference sequence), the CDR1 and CDR2 loops are DFQATT and SNEGSKA. Germline trimming: 0 bases from V, 6 bases from J; junction bases outside gene matches: 7. This clonotype was sampled from a young woman with Graves' hyperthyroidism that later progressed to Graves' ophthalmopathy. The V gene is TRBV20-1 and the J gene is TRBJ2-7, with 11 central nucleotides matching TRBD2. Sequences were obtained from blood. The CDR3 region: CSARDRRLAGGEQYF. The DNA sequence is as follows: TGCAGTGCTAGAGATCGGAGGCTAGCGGGGGGCGAGCAGTACTTC.